The clone carrying this T cell receptor beta chain was seen a single time. Its antigen is still unknown. Repertoires were generated with immunoSEQ multiplex PCR, while TCRdb's copy carries only in-frame clones and drops some. The sample shows roughly 68,000 clones, approximately 90% of them seen only once. Germline-derived CDR1 and CDR2 are SGHVS and FQNEAQ. V gave up 1 base and J gave up 4 bases, with 14 bases separating them. This CDR3 region has 16 residues. The data belong to a study of OX40 agonist ivuxolimab in advanced cancers. Study-wide context: Partial responses were seen in three patients, one with hepatocellular carcinoma and two with cutaneous melanoma.

Study-level findings and limits: The study observed clonal expansion of CD4+ and CD8+ blood T cells by week 6 at 0.1 to 3.0 mg/kg.

This clonotype was sampled from an adult with an advanced solid tumor such as melanoma, head and neck, liver or kidney cancer. V and J are TRBV7-8 and TRBJ2-4; perhaps TRBD2 as D (5 bases). This material consisted of CD4+ or CD8+ T cells sorted from blood, taken in a trial of the OX40 agonist ivuxolimab. This CDR3 reads CASSLVISGVKNIQYF. The CDR3 DNA reads TGTGCCAGCAGCTTAGTGATCAGCGGAGTTAAAAACATTCAGTACTTC.